Each of the 30 T cell receptor beta chains below was sequenced from the same sample in a study of shared T cell receptors in the human thymus. Method: immunoSEQ multiplex PCR; TCRdb's copy keeps in-frame clones and lacks some. Of some 660,000 clones listed, over 75% were seen once; the top ten hold roughly 0.0087%. These same records also appear under a second study, on human thymus T cells.

Input material: thymocytes. These receptors were taken from a boy in the first two years of life with a congenital heart defect.

This chain joins TRBV19 and TRBJ1-6; D gene unclear. Germline-derived CDR1 and CDR2 are LNHDA and SQIVND (reference sequence). Between the trimmed V and J ends, which lost 3 bases and 13 bases, there was a span of 13 bases. The CDR3 is made up of 13 amino acids. For the CDR3, the DNA is TGTGCCAGTAGTATTTCCCCAGCGAGGCCCCTCCACTTT. Translation gives CASSISPARPLHF.

Comment on this clone: A read error is likely, as this CDR3 ends without the conserved phenylalanine or tryptophan. It is unclear where the CDR3 begins or ends on the DNA, so no DNA is shown, and the CDR3 is as TCRdb lists it. The chain combines TRBV19 with TRBJ2-7; TRBD2 is taken as the D call from the table, unchecked against the DNA. The CDR3 spans 8 residues, counting both ends. Germline V CDR1 and CDR2: LNHDA, SQIVND (reference sequence). The CDR3 sequence is CANPGSRR.

J is TRBJ1-1 and V is TRBV18, with 8 bases identical to TRBD1. CDR3 size: 14 residues. Germline values: CDR1 KGHSH, CDR2 LQKENI. Trimming removed 3 bases from V and 3 bases from J; junction bases left unmatched: 3. This CDR3 is CASSPGQDHTEAFF. CDR3 nucleotide sequence: TGTGCCAGCTCACCGGGACAGGACCACACTGAAGCTTTCTTT. Supplemented by reference TRBV18 and TRBJ1-1, the full variable domain reads NAGVMQNPRHLVRRRGQEARLRCSPMKGHSHVYWYRQLPEEGLKFMVYLQKENIIDESGMPKERFSAEFPKEGPSILRIQQVVRGDSAAYFCASSPGQDHTEAFFGQGTRLTVV.

CDR3 nucleotide sequence: TGTGCCAGCCAATGGGCTAGCGGGAGTTCCTCCTACGAGCAGTACTTC. Translation: CASQWASGSSSYEQYF. V usage is TRBV28 and J usage is TRBJ2-7; 10 nucleotides match TRBD2. The CDR3 is 16 amino acids. CDR1 and CDR2 (germline): MDHEN, SYDVKM. Trimming cost V 8 bases and J 0 bases; bases outside gene matches: 10. Full variable domain (outside the CDR3, taken from reference TRBV28 and TRBJ2-7): DVKVTQSSRYLVKRTGEKVFLECVQDMDHENMFWYRQDPGLGLRLIYFSYDVKMKEKGDIPEGYSVSREKKERFSLILESASTNQTSMYLCASQWASGSSSYEQYFGPGTRLTVT.

The CDR3 protein is CASSLGQRRWGTIYF. The CDR3 region has the DNA TGTGCCAGCAGTTTAGGACAGAGGCGCTGGGGCACCATATATTTT. The V gene is TRBV27, the J gene TRBJ1-3, with D possibly matching TRBD1 (6 bases). CDR1 MNHEY and CDR2 SMNVEV come from the germline V gene (reference sequence). This CDR3 spans 15 amino acids. Trimming shortened V by 2 bases and J by 9 bases, and 17 bases separated the two germline ends.

The rearrangement joins TRBV7-6 to TRBJ1-2, with a tentative D call TRBD1 (6 bases). The CDR3 sequence is 15 residues long. CDR1 is SGHVS and CDR2 is FNYEAQ in the germline V gene. The V gene lost 5 bases and the J gene lost 8 bases, with 21 bases spanning the gap. CDR3 loop: CASSHREGPGGGYTF. The CDR3 DNA sequence: TGTGCCAGCAGCCACAGGGAGGGCCCCGGAGGAGGCTACACCTTC.

This chain uses TRBV5-1 with TRBJ2-5, with TRBD2 matching over 9 bases. The V gene end was trimmed by 3 bases and the J gene end by 8 bases; junction bases not matched to a gene: 17. The CDR3 sequence is 17 residues long. Germline CDR1 is SGHRS and CDR2 is YFSETQ. The CDR3 DNA follows: TGCGCCAGCAGCTCGACTATAGCGGGAGCCCGAAGAGATACCCAGTACTTC. It codes for CASSSTIAGARRDTQYF.

The rearrangement links TRBV28 to TRBJ2-2, with D possibly being TRBD2 (6 bases). V was clipped by 3 bases and J by 6 bases, with 17 bases between them. This CDR3 comprises 16 residues. Germline CDR1 MDHEN, CDR2 SYDVKM. This CDR3 reads CASSFSRGGLSGELFF. Here the CDR3 DNA reads TGTGCCAGCAGTTTCTCCCGGGGAGGCCTCTCCGGGGAGCTGTTTTTT.

The chain carries TRBV4-3 and TRBJ1-3; D is unclear. Germline V lookup: CDR1 LGHNA, CDR2 YSLEER. Between the trimmed V and J ends, which lost 4 bases and 2 bases, there was a span of 24 bases. This CDR3 is built from 19 residues. CDR3: CASSPEKFGSRKTGNTIYF. DNA for the CDR3: TGCGCCAGCAGCCCAGAAAAATTCGGATCGCGGAAAACTGGAAACACCATATATTTT.

The CDR3 loop reads CASSRSGRAIGKLAKNIQYF. CDR3 DNA sequence: TGTGCCAGCAGTCGTAGCGGGAGGGCCATAGGGAAACTAGCCAAAAACATTCAGTACTTC. The chain carries TRBV28 and TRBJ2-4; TRBD2 matches at 11 bases. The CDR3 is 20 amino acids. J was trimmed by 0 bases and V by 5 bases; bases with no gene match: 15. Per germline, CDR1 MDHEN and CDR2 SYDVKM.

The chain is built from TRBV18 and TRBJ2-5; possibly TRBD2 for D (5 bases). Germline values: CDR1 KGHSH, CDR2 LQKENI. V lost 0 bases to trimming and J lost 4 bases, with 12 bases between them. The CDR3 sequence is 15 residues long. Written as DNA, the CDR3 is TGTGCCAGCTCACCACCCTCGAGCGGCGGAGAGACCCAGTACTTC. Protein sequence: CASSPPSSGGETQYF.

J is TRBJ2-1 and V is TRBV7-2, with 8 bases lining up with TRBD2. V shed 5 bases, J shed 5 bases, and the junction held 5 bases outside the gene matches. Germline-derived CDR1 and CDR2 are SGHTA and FQGNSA. The CDR3 runs to 14 residues. Here the CDR3 reads CASSLVAGNNEQFF. The CDR3 DNA reads as TGTGCCAGCAGCCTCGTAGCGGGAAACAATGAGCAGTTCTTC.

The chain uses TRBV2 and TRBJ2-1; 9 nucleotides match TRBD1. V lost 8 bases and J lost 3; bases outside the gene matches: 5. This CDR3 has 14 amino acids. Germline V gene lookup returns CDR1 SNHLY and CDR2 FYNNEI. The CDR3 sequence is CASGGDRDYNEQFF. For the CDR3, the DNA is TGTGCCAGCGGGGGGGACAGGGACTACAATGAGCAGTTCTTC.

The rearrangement uses TRBV19 and TRBJ1-2; 9 nucleotides align to TRBD1. The CDR3 is 16 amino acids. V dropped 3 bases and J dropped 0; count of bases not matched to a gene: 5. From germline, CDR1 is LNHDA and CDR2 SQIVND (reference sequence). The CDR3 coding sequence is TGTGCCAGTAGTATCCCGGGACAGGGACCTAACTATGGCTACACCTTC. This gives the protein CASSIPGQGPNYGYTF.

This clone was seen only a few times. The chain is built from TRBV28 and TRBJ1-4; D is possibly TRBD1 (6 bases). The ends were cut back, 4 bases at V and 6 bases at J, with 12 bases in the middle. Per the germline V gene, CDR1 is MDHEN and CDR2 is SYDVKM. The CDR3 spans 14 residues. The CDR3: CASSSSRGHEKLFF. CDR3 DNA sequence: TGTGCCAGCAGTTCGTCCAGGGGTCATGAAAAACTGTTTTTT.

V is TRBV15 and J is TRBJ2-1, with D perhaps matching TRBD2 (5 bases). Germline V gene data show CDR1 as LNHNV and CDR2 as YYDKDF (reference sequence). Trimming left V 4 bases short and J 2 bases short, with 15 bases between. CDR3 length equals 16 residues. This CDR3 reads CATSTRVATPYNEQFF. The CDR3 nucleotides are TGTGCCACCAGCACGAGGGTCGCTACCCCCTACAATGAGCAGTTCTTC. The entire variable domain, with the rest obtained from reference TRBV15 and TRBJ2-1, is as follows: DAMVIQNPRYQVTQFGKPVTLSCSQTLNHNVMYWYQQKSSQAPKLLFHYYDKDFNNEADTPDNFQSRRPNTSFCFLDIRSPGLGDTAMYLCATSTRVATPYNEQFFGPGTRLTVL.

This clone was detected a few times. The chain carries TRBV18 and TRBJ1-2; possibly TRBD1 for D (6 bases). Between the trimmed V and J ends, which lost 1 base and 8 bases, there was a span of 20 bases. Germline CDR1 KGHSH, CDR2 LQKENI. This CDR3 is built from 16 residues. This chain's CDR3 is CASSPLRGPNCLGYTF. The CDR3 DNA follows: TGTGCCAGCTCACCACTCAGGGGCCCAAACTGTTTGGGCTACACCTTC.

The V call is TRBV28, the J call TRBJ1-5, with D maybe TRBD1 (5 bases). Per germline, CDR1 MDHEN and CDR2 SYDVKM. The CDR3 runs 15 residues. Trimming took off 7 bases at V and 1 base at J, with 14 bases between the two ends. In DNA form, the CDR3 reads TGTGCCAGCACCTTAGGAGGGGTAAGCAATCAGCCCCAGCATTTT. Translating it yields CASTLGGVSNQPQHF.

The V and J genes are TRBV4-1 and TRBJ1-6; weak D call: TRBD1 (5 bases). Germline CDR1 and CDR2: MGHRA and YSYEKL. The ends were cut back, 0 bases at V and 2 bases at J, with 11 bases in the middle. CDR3 length equals 17 residues. The DNA for the CDR3 is TGCGCCAGCAGCCAAGAGTCGACAGAAGCCTATAATTCACCCCTCCACTTT. This translates into CASSQESTEAYNSPLHF.

The rearrangement links TRBV6-5 to TRBJ2-4, with D perhaps matching TRBD2 (6 bases). Germline lookup yields CDR1 MNHEY and CDR2 SVGAGI. There are 16 residues in the CDR3. V lost 2 bases and J 2 bases, leaving 13 bases between the germline ends. For the CDR3, the DNA is TGTGCCAGCAGTTACGGGCCGGGGGTAACCAAAAACATTCAGTACTTC. Its protein product is CASSYGPGVTKNIQYF.

V gene TRBV10-3 combines with J gene TRBJ2-2, with 8 positions matching TRBD1. Germline loops: CDR1 ENHRY, CDR2 SYGVKD. Unmatched junction bases numbered 4, after V lost 2 bases and J lost 8 bases. The CDR3 runs to 14 residues. CDR3 region: CAISEPQGAGELFF. The CDR3 nucleotides are TGTGCCATCAGTGAGCCTCAGGGGGCAGGGGAGCTGTTTTTT.

This chain links TRBV18 with TRBJ1-2; D is ambiguous. V was clipped by 0 bases and J by 9 bases, with 8 bases between them. The CDR3 is 12 amino acids. CDR1 KGHSH and CDR2 LQKENI come from the germline V gene. Here the CDR3 DNA reads TGTGCCAGCTCACCACCGAGTCCTAGCTACACCTTC. Protein sequence: CASSPPSPSYTF.

The J gene is TRBJ2-4, the V gene TRBV11-2; 7 positions agree with TRBD2. Germline V gene sequence: CDR1 SGHAT, CDR2 FQNNGV. J gave up 0 bases and V 7 bases, and 12 bases lay outside the gene matches. The CDR3 contains 17 residues. DNA for the CDR3: TGTGCCAGCACCCTTTTTTGGGGGAGGGCAGCCAAAAACATTCAGTACTTC. Residues: CASTLFWGRAAKNIQYF.

This rearrangement joins TRBV9 to TRBJ1-1; 8 positions match TRBD1. J gave up 4 bases and V 0 bases, and 5 bases lay outside the gene matches. The germline V gene encodes CDR1 SGDLS and CDR2 YYNGEE. The length of the CDR3 is 15 residues. The CDR3 is CASSVEGTGRTEAFF. CDR3 nucleotide sequence: TGTGCCAGCAGCGTAGAGGGGACAGGCCGCACTGAAGCTTTCTTT.

The chain links TRBV11-3 to TRBJ1-2, with 8 bases aligning to TRBD1. The germline gives CDR1 SGHNT, CDR2 YENEEA. V trimming: 11 bases; J trimming: 8 bases; junction bases outside the gene matches: 16. The CDR3 length is 14 residues. This CDR3 is CAGIPGQDIGGYTF. CDR3 in DNA: TGTGCCGGAATACCGGGACAGGATATTGGAGGCTACACCTTC.

The chain combines TRBV18 with TRBJ2-3; 9 nucleotides agree with TRBD2. This CDR3 contains 17 residues. With 2 bases clipped from V and 3 bases from J, the junction kept 9 bases outside the gene matches. Germline V gives CDR1 KGHSH, CDR2 LQKENI. The CDR3 spells CASSPVFKGLATDTQYF. Here the CDR3 DNA reads TGTGCCAGCTCACCAGTGTTTAAGGGACTAGCAACAGATACGCAGTATTTT.

The V gene is TRBV6-4, the J gene TRBJ2-1; D uncertain. Trimming shortened V by 0 bases and J by 7 bases, and 7 bases separated the two germline ends. The germline gives CDR1 MRHNA, CDR2 SNTAGT. The CDR3 is made up of 13 amino acids. DNA of the CDR3: TGTGCCAGCAGTGACTCGCTAGATAATGAGCAGTTCTTC. Residues: CASSDSLDNEQFF.

The CDR3 bases are TGCGCCAGCAGCTTCGGGTTGAGCGGGAGCCCCCCGGGCGACGGGGAGCTGTTTTTT. This translates into CASSFGLSGSPPGDGELFF. The chain employs TRBV5-1 and TRBJ2-2; TRBD2 agrees at 8 bases. J gave up 7 bases and V 2 bases, and 19 bases lay outside the gene matches. This CDR3 comprises 19 residues. CDR1 is SGHRS and CDR2 is YFSETQ in the germline V gene.

This rearrangement joins TRBV6-1 to TRBJ2-1; the match to TRBD1 covers 8 bases. Germline CDR1 and CDR2: MNHNS and SASEGT. V shed 5 bases and J 5 bases; nucleotides not matched to a gene: 8. The CDR3 is made up of 15 amino acids. The CDR3 spells CASSQKDREHNEQFF. The CDR3 DNA reads as TGTGCCAGCAGTCAAAAGGACAGGGAGCACAATGAGCAGTTCTTC.

The chain joins TRBV28 to TRBJ1-3; a possible D gene is TRBD1 (6 bases). Germline CDR1 and CDR2: MDHEN and SYDVKM. The CDR3 is 17 residues long. V was pared by 4 bases and J by 0 bases, with 16 bases between. The CDR3 DNA is TGTGCCAGCAGTTCCCGGACAGCGCCGAGCTCTGGAAACACCATATATTTT. It specifies CASSSRTAPSSGNTIYF.